This record looks at one TCR beta chain sequence and its context. TCRdb reprocessed the 5' RACE reads, keeping one entry per CDR3 protein, no DNA. The listing records approximately 420,000 distinct CDR3 sequences. This sample is part of a study of monozygotic twins with inflammatory bowel disease. This TCR derives from a human donor with ulcerative colitis or Crohn's disease, or a healthy co-twin of an affected twin (not recorded which). Source material: blood.

This CDR3 is CASSQEGVSNQPQHF. The chain is built from TRBV3-1 and TRBJ1-5; absent DNA, TCRdb's TRBD1 call cannot be checked. The CDR3 extends over 15 amino acids. From germline, CDR1 is LGHDT and CDR2 YNNKEL (reference sequence).